The 22 T cell receptor beta chains below were found in one sample sequenced in a study of blood T cells in healthy people across ages (dated by TCRdb to between 2014 and 2016). Library method: 5' RACE. Reads for this sample came from an Illumina HiSeq 2500. A second about 7 to 12 cycle PCR used a sample-barcoded 5' primer and a J-beta primer mix. The public reads were reprocessed in TCRdb via fastp at Q25 and MiXCR, keeping in-frame beta chains. Here each entry gathers all rows of one CDR3 protein and keeps the most common genes and DNA. Recorded for this sample are more than 1.4 million distinct CDR3 sequences; 35% to 45% of them occurred a single time. The top ten constitute less than 8% of the sample. Sequenced input: blood. The source of these receptors is a woman aged 18 to 35 in good health.

This clonotype has just one count. The chain combines TRBV12-3 or TRBV12-4 with TRBJ2-7; either TRBD1 or TRBD2 may fit D (6 bases each). Matching the DNA end better, TRBJ2-5 makes the J call doubtful. CDR3 length: 15 residues. CDR3 bases: TGTGCCAGCAGCTCAGACAGGCTTGGGGGGGAGACCCAGTACTTC. Its protein is CASSSDRLGGETQYF.

This chain uses TRBV6-5 with TRBJ2-7, with D tentatively TRBD1 (6 bases). Germline values: CDR1 MNHEY, CDR2 SVGAGI. V lost 8 bases to trimming and J lost 5 bases, with 19 bases between them. This CDR3 is built from 14 residues. As DNA, the CDR3 is TGTGCCAGCGGCCAGATCAGGGGAAGAAACGAGCAGTACTTC. Its protein product is CASGQIRGRNEQYF.

This clonotype has a handful of counts. This chain links TRBV20-1 with TRBJ2-3; D remains unclear. Per germline, CDR1 DFQATT and CDR2 SNEGSKA (reference sequence). This CDR3 has 14 residues. Trimming pared 4 bases from V and 6 bases from J, leaving 17 bases between. CDR3 sequence reads: CSAMRTSIGDTQYF. Here the CDR3 DNA reads TGCAGTGCTATGCGGACCAGCATTGGGGATACGCAGTATTTT.

The CDR3 spells CASSGDLDTEAFF. CDR3 DNA: TGCGCCAGCAGTGGTGATTTGGACACTGAAGCTTTCTTT. The chain links TRBV5-1 to TRBJ1-1; unclear D gene. The V gene's germline CDR1 is SGHRS and CDR2 YFSETQ. The CDR3 is made up of 13 amino acids. Trimming cost V 5 bases and J 3 bases, with 11 bases left between them.

The rearrangement links TRBV7-8 to TRBJ1-5; TRBD1 matches at 8 bases. The germline V gene encodes CDR1 SGHVS and CDR2 FQNEAQ. The length of the CDR3 is 15 residues. The V segment lost 5 bases and the J segment 4 bases; nucleotides outside the gene matches: 7. The CDR3 DNA reads TGTGCCAGCAGCGTAGGCGGACAGGGAAATCAGCCCCAGCATTTT. Its translation: CASSVGGQGNQPQHF.

This clonotype was seen only a few times. The gene calls are TRBV6-1 and TRBJ2-5; D is perhaps TRBD2 (5 bases). V dropped 6 bases and J dropped 3 bases, with 20 bases sitting between them. The CDR3 is made up of 16 amino acids. Germline CDR1 and CDR2: MNHNS and SASEGT. Here the CDR3 reads CASSHTDSAWEETQYF. DNA of the CDR3: TGTGCCAGCAGCCACACGGACTCTGCGTGGGAAGAGACCCAGTACTTC.

The rearrangement joins TRBV11-2 to TRBJ1-1, with D unclear. The CDR3 is 15 residues long. Germline loops: CDR1 SGHAT, CDR2 FQNNGV. The V end lost 0 bases, the J end lost 2 bases, and 10 bases lay between the germline ends. The CDR3 region has the DNA TGTGCCAGCAGCTTAGATCCGGGAGACAACACTGAAGCTTTCTTT. Amino acid sequence: CASSLDPGDNTEAFF.

The rearrangement links TRBV11-1 to TRBJ2-6, with 10 bases identical to TRBD1. The CDR3 spans 21 residues. Trimming at V came to 3 bases and at J to 1 base, leaving 15 bases not matched to a gene. CDR1 and CDR2 from the germline V gene are SGHAT and FQDESV (reference sequence). CDR3 residues: CASSFHMSRQGAVSGANVLTF. The DNA of the CDR3 is TGTGCCAGCAGCTTCCATATGTCCCGACAGGGGGCGGTATCTGGGGCCAACGTCCTGACTTTC.

The V gene is TRBV29-1, the J gene TRBJ2-7; 9 positions match TRBD2. After removal of 3 bases from V and 3 bases from J, the junction contained 12 bases not matched to a gene. CDR1 and CDR2 from the germline V gene are SQVTM and ANQGSEA. The CDR3 is made up of 16 amino acids. This chain's CDR3 is CSVEGGRAGGYYEQYF. In nucleotides, the CDR3 is TGCAGCGTTGAGGGGGGTCGAGCGGGGGGATACTACGAGCAGTACTTC.

To note about this clonotype: The junction and the germline gene differ at one end; a read error may be behind it. This chain joins TRBV6-2 or TRBV6-3 and TRBJ2-1; the D gene could be TRBD1 or TRBD2 (5 bases each). Germline V gene lookup returns CDR1 MNHEY and CDR2 SVGEGT. This CDR3 comprises 13 residues. The CDR3 DNA sequence: TGTTCCAGCAGTACCGGGACGACCAATGAGCAGTTCTTC. This translates into CSSSTGTTNEQFF.

This clonotype was detected a few times. The chain combines TRBV18 with TRBJ2-1; D is ambiguous. Germline V lookup: CDR1 KGHSH, CDR2 LQKENI. This CDR3 has 12 amino acids. Trimming took off 3 bases at V and 15 bases at J, with 15 bases between the two ends. CDR3 sequence reads: CASSPMGSEWFF. The CDR3 nucleotides are TGTGCCAGCTCACCCATGGGCTCGGAGTGGTTCTTC.

This clonotype was counted at least ten times. J is TRBJ2-7 and V is TRBV4-1; TRBD1 aligns across 9 bases. The ends lost 4 bases at V and 7 bases at J; junction bases unmatched: 11. Germline V gene data show CDR1 as MGHRA and CDR2 as YSYEKL. This CDR3 is 15 amino acids long. Here the CDR3 reads CASSLEPGQGYEQYF. As DNA, the CDR3 is TGCGCCAGCAGCCTAGAGCCGGGACAGGGATATGAGCAGTACTTC.

CDR3 nucleotides: TGCGCCAGCAGTTTATCCCCTAGCGGGAGCTACAATGAGCAGTTCTTC. Translation gives CASSLSPSGSYNEQFF. The rearrangement joins TRBV5-1 to TRBJ2-1, with 10 bases aligning to TRBD2. The junction had 8 bases not matched to a gene; V was cut back by 5 bases and J by 3 bases. The CDR3 sequence is 16 residues long. Germline loops: CDR1 SGHRS, CDR2 YFSETQ.

The V call is TRBV28, the J call TRBJ2-5; no definite D call. Trimming cost V 4 bases and J 3 bases, with 9 bases left between them. This CDR3 is 13 amino acids long. The germline gives CDR1 MDHEN, CDR2 SYDVKM. CDR3: CASSSGREETQYF. In nucleotides, the CDR3 is TGTGCCAGCAGTTCGGGCCGAGAAGAGACCCAGTACTTC.

Notes on this clonotype: This could be a read error, since a much larger clone is one nucleotide away. The chain is built from TRBV4-1 and TRBJ2-4, with D unresolved. The J call may be mistaken, given a closer DNA end match to TRBJ2-7. CDR1 and CDR2 from the germline V gene are MGHRA and YSYEKL. This CDR3 is built from 13 residues. The CDR3 sequence is CASSQGRPYEQYF. DNA of the CDR3: TGCGCCAGCAGCCAGGGTCGCCCCTACGAGCAGTACTTC.

The V and J genes are TRBV19 and TRBJ1-6; 7 nucleotides align to TRBD1. Germline CDR1 reads LNHDA; CDR2 reads SQIVND (reference sequence). Trimming cost V 5 bases and J 3 bases; bases outside gene matches: 10. The CDR3 totals 17 residues. CDR3 amino acids: CASSVTPGQIYNSPLHF. CDR3 bases: TGTGCCAGTAGTGTGACTCCGGGACAGATCTATAATTCACCCCTCCACTTT.

This clonotype was counted between two and nine times. The V call is TRBV3-1, the J call TRBJ2-1, with a tentative D call TRBD2 (5 bases). The CDR3 spans 17 residues. The V end was cut by 1 base, the J end by 0 bases, with 13 bases between. The V gene's germline CDR1 is LGHDT and CDR2 YNNKEL (reference sequence). In DNA form, the CDR3 reads TGTGCCAGCAGCCAAGGGTTTCAGCGGATCTCCTACAATGAGCAGTTCTTC. Translated, it gives CASSQGFQRISYNEQFF.

This clonotype has only one observation. The chain couples TRBV4-1 to TRBJ2-5; 10 bases fit TRBD2. The J call is in doubt because the DNA end fits TRBJ2-1 better. The CDR3 is 15 amino acids. CDR1 and CDR2 from the germline V gene are MGHRA and YSYEKL. CDR3 nucleotides: TGCGCCAGCAGCCAACGGACTAGCGGACAAGAGACCCAGTTCTTC. The encoded protein is CASSQRTSGQETQFF.

The rearrangement uses TRBV7-2 and TRBJ2-7, with 7 nucleotides matching TRBD2. Germline V CDR1 and CDR2: SGHTA, FQGNSA. Trimming at V came to 4 bases and at J to 0 bases, leaving 12 bases not matched to a gene. CDR3 length equals 17 residues. The DNA of the CDR3 is TGTGCCAGCAGCTCAGGACTAGATGGGGCCCTCTCCTACGAGCAGTACTTC. Its translation: CASSSGLDGALSYEQYF.

V gene TRBV9 combines with J gene TRBJ2-6, with D perhaps TRBD1 (6 bases). The CDR3 extends over 18 amino acids. Germline V CDR1 and CDR2: SGDLS, YYNGEE. V was cut by 3 bases and J by 0 bases, with 16 bases left in between. CDR3 sequence (DNA): TGTGCCAGCAGCGGAGCCTCGGGACACAACTCTGGGGCCAACGTCCTGACTTTC. This codes for CASSGASGHNSGANVLTF.

Only a few counts were recorded for this clonotype. V usage is TRBV7-9 and J usage is TRBJ2-5; 7 positions agree with TRBD2. V shed 0 bases, J shed 2 bases, and the junction held 3 bases outside the gene matches. Germline lookup yields CDR1 SEHNR and CDR2 FQNEAQ (reference sequence). The CDR3 consists of 15 residues. Here the CDR3 reads CASSLAAGPQETQYF. The DNA for the CDR3 is TGTGCCAGCAGCTTAGCAGCGGGACCACAAGAGACCCAGTACTTC.

This clonotype was seen a few times. This chain uses TRBV6-6 with TRBJ2-7; D is perhaps TRBD2 (6 bases). The J call could be wrong; TRBJ2-5 is a better fit for the DNA end. Per germline, CDR1 MNHNY and CDR2 SVGAGI (reference sequence). CDR3 length equals 14 residues. The CDR3 DNA is TGTGCCAGCAGTTACTTGACTAGTCAAGAGACCCAGTACTTC. This gives the protein CASSYLTSQETQYF.